This TCR beta chain emerged from a study of OX40 agonist ivuxolimab in advanced cancers. Repertoires were generated with immunoSEQ multiplex PCR, while TCRdb's copy carries only in-frame clones and drops some. Of about 19,000 clones listed, roughly three quarters were seen once; the top ten hold about 17%. The specimen was CD4+ or CD8+ T cells sorted from blood, collected in a trial of the OX40 agonist ivuxolimab. This TCR came from an adult with an advanced solid tumor such as melanoma, head and neck, liver or kidney cancer.

The chain's CDR3 is CASSQGSGGTYYEQYF. The CDR3 region has the DNA TGCGCCAGCAGCCAAGGATCAGGGGGGACATACTACGAGCAGTACTTC. The chain recombines TRBV4-3 with TRBJ2-7; D possibly corresponds to TRBD1 (7 bases). Deletions cut 1 base from V and 3 bases from J, with 16 bases between. Germline V gene lookup returns CDR1 LGHNA and CDR2 YSLEER. This CDR3 is built from 16 residues.